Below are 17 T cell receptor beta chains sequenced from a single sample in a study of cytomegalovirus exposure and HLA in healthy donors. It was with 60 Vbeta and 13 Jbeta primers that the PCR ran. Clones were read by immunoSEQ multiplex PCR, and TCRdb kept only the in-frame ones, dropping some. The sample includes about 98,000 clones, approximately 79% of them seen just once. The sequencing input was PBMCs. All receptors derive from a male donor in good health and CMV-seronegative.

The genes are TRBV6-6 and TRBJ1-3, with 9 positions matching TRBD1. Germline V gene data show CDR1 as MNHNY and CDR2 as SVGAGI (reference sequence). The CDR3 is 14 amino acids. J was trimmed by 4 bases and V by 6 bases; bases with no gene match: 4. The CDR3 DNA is TGTGCCAGCAGAACAGGGGGCGCCGGAAACACCATATATTTT. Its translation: CASRTGGAGNTIYF.

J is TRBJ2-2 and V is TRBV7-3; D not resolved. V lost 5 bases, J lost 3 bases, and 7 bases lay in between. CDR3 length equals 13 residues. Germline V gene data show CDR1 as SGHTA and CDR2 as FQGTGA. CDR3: CASSLLHTGELFF. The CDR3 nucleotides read TGTGCCAGCAGCCTATTACACACCGGGGAGCTGTTTTTT.

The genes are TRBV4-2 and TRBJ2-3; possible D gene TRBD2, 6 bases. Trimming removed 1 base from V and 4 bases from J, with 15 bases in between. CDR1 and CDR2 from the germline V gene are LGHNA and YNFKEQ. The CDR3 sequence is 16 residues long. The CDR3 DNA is TGTGCCAGCAGCCAAGTAGGTCTAGCGATGGCAGATACGCAGTATTTT. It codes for CASSQVGLAMADTQYF.

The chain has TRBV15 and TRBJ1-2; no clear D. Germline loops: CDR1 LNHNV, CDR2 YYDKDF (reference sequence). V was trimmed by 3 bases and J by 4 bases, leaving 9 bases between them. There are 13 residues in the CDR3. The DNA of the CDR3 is TGTGCCACCAGCAGGGAGCGCGGCTATGGCTACACCTTC. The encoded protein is CATSRERGYGYTF.

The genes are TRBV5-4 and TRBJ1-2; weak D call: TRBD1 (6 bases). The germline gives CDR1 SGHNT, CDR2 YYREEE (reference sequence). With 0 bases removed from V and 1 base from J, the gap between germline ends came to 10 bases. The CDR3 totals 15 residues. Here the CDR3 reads CASSLAGVLNYGYTF. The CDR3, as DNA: TGTGCCAGCAGCTTGGCAGGGGTGCTTAACTATGGCTACACCTTC.

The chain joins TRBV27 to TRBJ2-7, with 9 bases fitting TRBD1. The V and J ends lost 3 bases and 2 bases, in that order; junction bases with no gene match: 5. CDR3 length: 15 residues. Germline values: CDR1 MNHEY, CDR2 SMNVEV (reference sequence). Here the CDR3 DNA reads TGTGCCAGCAGTTTGGGACAGGGTCGAACCTACGAGCAGTACTTC. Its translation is CASSLGQGRTYEQYF.

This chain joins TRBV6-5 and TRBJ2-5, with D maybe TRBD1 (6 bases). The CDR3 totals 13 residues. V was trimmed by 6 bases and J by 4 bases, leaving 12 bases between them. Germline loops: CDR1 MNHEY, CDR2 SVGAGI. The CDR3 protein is CASRGTGPETQYF. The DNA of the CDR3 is TGTGCCAGCAGGGGTACAGGGCCAGAGACCCAGTACTTC.

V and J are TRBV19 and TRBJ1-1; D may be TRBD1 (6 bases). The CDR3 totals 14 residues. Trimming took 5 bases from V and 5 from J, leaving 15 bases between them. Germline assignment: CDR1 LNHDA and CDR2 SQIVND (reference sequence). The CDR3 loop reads CASSPHRVGTEAFF. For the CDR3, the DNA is TGTGCCAGTAGTCCCCACAGGGTGGGGACTGAAGCTTTCTTT.

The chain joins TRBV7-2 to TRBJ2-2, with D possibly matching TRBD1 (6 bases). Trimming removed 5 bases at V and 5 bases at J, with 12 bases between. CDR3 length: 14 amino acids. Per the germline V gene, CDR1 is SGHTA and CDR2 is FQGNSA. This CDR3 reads CASSPDRSTGELFF. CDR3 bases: TGTGCCAGCAGCCCTGACAGGAGTACCGGGGAGCTGTTTTTT. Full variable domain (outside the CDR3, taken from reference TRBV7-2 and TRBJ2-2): GAGVSQSPSNKVTEKGKDVELRCDPISGHTALYWYRQSLGQGLEFLIYFQGNSAPDKSGLPSDRFSAERTGGSVSTLTIQRTQQEDSAVYLCASSPDRSTGELFFGEGSRLTVL.

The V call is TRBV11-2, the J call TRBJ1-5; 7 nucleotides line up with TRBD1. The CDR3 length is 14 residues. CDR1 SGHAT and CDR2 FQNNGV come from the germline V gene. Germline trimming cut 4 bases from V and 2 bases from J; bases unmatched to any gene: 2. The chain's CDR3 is CASSSGQGNQPQHF. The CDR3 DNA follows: TGTGCCAGCAGCTCCGGACAGGGCAATCAGCCCCAGCATTTT.

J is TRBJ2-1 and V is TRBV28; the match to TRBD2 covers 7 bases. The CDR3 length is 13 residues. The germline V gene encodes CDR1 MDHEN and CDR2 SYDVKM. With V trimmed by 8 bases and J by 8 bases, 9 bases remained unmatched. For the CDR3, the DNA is TGTGCCAGCGCGATGGGCGGGAGAGATGAGCAGTTCTTC. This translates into CASAMGGRDEQFF.

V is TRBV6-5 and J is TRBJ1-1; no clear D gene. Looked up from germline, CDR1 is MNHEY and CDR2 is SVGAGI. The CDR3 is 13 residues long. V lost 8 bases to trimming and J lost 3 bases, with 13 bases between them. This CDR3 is CASQRNRDTEAFF. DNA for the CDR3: TGTGCCAGCCAGCGAAACCGGGACACTGAAGCTTTCTTT.

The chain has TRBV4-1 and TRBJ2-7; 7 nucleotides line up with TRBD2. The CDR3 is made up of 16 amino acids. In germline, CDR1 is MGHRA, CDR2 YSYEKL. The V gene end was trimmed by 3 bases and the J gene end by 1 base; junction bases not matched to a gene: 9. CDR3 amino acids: CASSQILALVSYEQYF. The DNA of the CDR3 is TGCGCCAGCAGCCAGATACTAGCGTTGGTTTCCTACGAGCAGTACTTC.

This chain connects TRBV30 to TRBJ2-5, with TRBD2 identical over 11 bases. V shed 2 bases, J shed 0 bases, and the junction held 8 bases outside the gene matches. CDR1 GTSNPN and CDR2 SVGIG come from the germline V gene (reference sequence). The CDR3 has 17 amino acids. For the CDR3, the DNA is TGTGCCTGGAGTTCCGGGACTAGCGGAACGTACCAAGAGACCCAGTACTTC. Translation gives CAWSSGTSGTYQETQYF. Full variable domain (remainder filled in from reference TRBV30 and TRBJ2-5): SQTIHQWPATLVQPVGSPLSLECTVEGTSNPNLYWYRQAAGRGLQLLFYSVGIGQISSEVPQNLSASRPQDRQFILSSKKLLLSDSGFYLCAWSSGTSGTYQETQYFGPGTRLLVL.

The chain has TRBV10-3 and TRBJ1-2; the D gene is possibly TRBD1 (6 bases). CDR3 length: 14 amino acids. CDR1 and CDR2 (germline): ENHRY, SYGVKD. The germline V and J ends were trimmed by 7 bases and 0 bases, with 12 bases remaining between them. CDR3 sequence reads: CAINPGHTNYGYTF. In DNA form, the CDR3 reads TGTGCCATCAACCCGGGACACACTAACTATGGCTACACCTTC.

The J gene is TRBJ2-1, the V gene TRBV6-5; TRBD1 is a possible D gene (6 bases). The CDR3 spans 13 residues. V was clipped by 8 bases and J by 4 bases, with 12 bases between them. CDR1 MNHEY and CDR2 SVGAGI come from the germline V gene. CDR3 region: CASRGTIYNEQFF. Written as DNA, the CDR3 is TGTGCCAGCCGAGGGACAATATACAATGAGCAGTTCTTC.

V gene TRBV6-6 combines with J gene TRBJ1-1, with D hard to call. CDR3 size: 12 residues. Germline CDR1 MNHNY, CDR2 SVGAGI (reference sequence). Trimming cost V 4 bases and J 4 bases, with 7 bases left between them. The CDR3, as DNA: TGTGCCAGCAGTTTACGGTCCACTGAAGCTTTCTTT. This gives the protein CASSLRSTEAFF.